This T cell receptor beta chain was found in a study of CD8+ T cells in alopecia areata. At the level of the study: C3H/HeJ donors aged about 6-12 months with spontaneous alopecia supplied skin grafted onto roughly 7-11-week-old female C3H/HeJ mice. Findings of the study overall: Tissue-resident alphabeta T cells belonging to normal skin likewise get sequenced within scalp specimens. Between patients, shared TCR sequences were less clear than in mice. This was possibly due in part to HLA diversity in the patient population. Lesional scalp, notably in alopecia totalis/universalis, had clonality above that of normal scalp.

This CDR3 has 11 amino acids. CDR1 and CDR2 (germline): NNHDY, SYVADS. Extraction and reverse transcription of RNA yielded cDNA as the sequencing template. Assay: immunoSEQ multiplex PCR; the TCRdb copy retains only in-frame clones and omits some. This repertoire lists roughly 110,000 clones without singletons; roughly 21% sits in the top ten. In the case of this clone: Its cognate antigen is unknown. Mouse germline and gene names are used. The read ends 4 residues early relative to the CDR3; the germline J gene fills the gap.

The sequence came from a C3H/HeJ mouse with alopecia areata. For this strain, the MHC haplotype corresponds to H2-k. The chain recombines TRBV13-3 with TRBJ1-1; D unresolved. The specimen was lesional skin. Incomplete CDR3 DNA: TGTGCCAGCAGTGAGTCAGAA. This encodes CASSESE. The full CDR3 protein reads CASSESEEVFF.